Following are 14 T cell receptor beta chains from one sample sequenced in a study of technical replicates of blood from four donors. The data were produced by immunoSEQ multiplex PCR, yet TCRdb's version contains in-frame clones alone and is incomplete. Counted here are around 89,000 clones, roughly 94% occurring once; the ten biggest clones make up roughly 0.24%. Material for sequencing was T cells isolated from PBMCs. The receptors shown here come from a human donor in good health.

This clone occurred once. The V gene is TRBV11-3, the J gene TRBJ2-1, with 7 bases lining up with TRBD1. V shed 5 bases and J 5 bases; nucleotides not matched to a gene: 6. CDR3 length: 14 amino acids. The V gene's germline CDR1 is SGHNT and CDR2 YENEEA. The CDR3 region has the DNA TGTGCCAGCAGCCACGGACAGGATAACAATGAGCAGTTCTTC. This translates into CASSHGQDNNEQFF. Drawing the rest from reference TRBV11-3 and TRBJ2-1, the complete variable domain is EAGVVQSPRYKIIEKKQPVAFWCNPISGHNTLYWYLQNLGQGPELLIRYENEEAVDDSQLPKDRFSAERLKGVDSTLKIQPAELGDSAVYLCASSHGQDNNEQFFGPGTRLTVL.

The CDR3 DNA reads TGTGCCAGTAGCCGGGACAGGGGGCTGGATGGCTACACCTTC. Its translation: CASSRDRGLDGYTF. The chain combines TRBV19 with TRBJ1-2; TRBD1 agrees at 12 bases. Germline CDR1 LNHDA, CDR2 SQIVND (reference sequence). Trimming removed 6 bases from V and 6 bases from J; junction bases left unmatched: 5. CDR3 size: 14 residues.

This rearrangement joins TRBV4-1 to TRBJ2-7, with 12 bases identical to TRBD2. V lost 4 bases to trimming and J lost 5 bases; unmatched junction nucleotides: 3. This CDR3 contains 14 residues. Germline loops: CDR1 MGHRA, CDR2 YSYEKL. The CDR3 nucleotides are TGCGCCAGCAGCCCTAGCGGGAGGGCCCACGAGCAGTACTTC. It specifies CASSPSGRAHEQYF.

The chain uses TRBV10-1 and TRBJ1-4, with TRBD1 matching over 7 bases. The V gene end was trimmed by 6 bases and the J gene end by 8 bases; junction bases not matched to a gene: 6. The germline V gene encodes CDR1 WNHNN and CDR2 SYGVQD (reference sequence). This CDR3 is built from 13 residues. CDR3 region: CASSARDSEKLFF. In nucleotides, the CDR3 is TGCGCCAGCAGCGCCCGGGACAGCGAAAAACTGTTTTTT.

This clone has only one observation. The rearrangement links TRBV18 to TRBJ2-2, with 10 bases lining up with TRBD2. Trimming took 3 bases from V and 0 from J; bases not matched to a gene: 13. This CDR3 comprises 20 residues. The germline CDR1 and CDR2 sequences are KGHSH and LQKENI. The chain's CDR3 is CASSPSPKPGLATNTGELFF. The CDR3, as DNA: TGTGCCAGCTCACCTTCCCCAAAGCCGGGACTAGCGACGAACACCGGGGAGCTGTTTTTT.

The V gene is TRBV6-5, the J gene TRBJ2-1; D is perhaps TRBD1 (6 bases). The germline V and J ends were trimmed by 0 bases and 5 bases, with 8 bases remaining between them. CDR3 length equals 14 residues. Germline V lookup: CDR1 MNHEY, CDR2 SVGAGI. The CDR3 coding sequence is TGTGCCAGCAGTTACTCGGGGGCGGACAATGAGCAGTTCTTC. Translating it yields CASSYSGADNEQFF.

For the CDR3, the DNA is TGTGCCAGCAGCTTAGTGGCAGGAAGGAACACCATATATTTT. Translating it yields CASSLVAGRNTIYF. The chain carries TRBV11-2 and TRBJ1-3; no reliable D call. Per germline, CDR1 SGHAT and CDR2 FQNNGV. V was shortened by 1 base and J by 7 bases, with 11 bases between the two germline ends. This CDR3 is 14 amino acids long.

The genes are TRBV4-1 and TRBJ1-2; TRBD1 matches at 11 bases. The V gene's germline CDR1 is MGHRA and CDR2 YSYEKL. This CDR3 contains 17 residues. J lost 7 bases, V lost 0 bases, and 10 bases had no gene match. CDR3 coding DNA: TGCGCCAGCAGCCAAGATCCGGGCGGGACAGGGGGTTTTGGCTACACCTTC. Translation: CASSQDPGGTGGFGYTF.

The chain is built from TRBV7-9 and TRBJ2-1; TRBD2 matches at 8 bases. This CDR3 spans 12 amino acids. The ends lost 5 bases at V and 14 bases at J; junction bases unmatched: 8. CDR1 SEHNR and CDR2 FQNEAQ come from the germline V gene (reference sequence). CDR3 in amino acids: CASSHGRGDEFF. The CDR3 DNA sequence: TGTGCCAGCAGCCACGGGCGGGGGGATGAGTTCTTC.

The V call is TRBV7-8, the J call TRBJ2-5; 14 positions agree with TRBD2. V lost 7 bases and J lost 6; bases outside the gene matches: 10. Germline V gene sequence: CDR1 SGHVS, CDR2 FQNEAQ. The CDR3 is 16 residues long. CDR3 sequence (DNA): TGTGCCAGCACCGGGACTAGCGGGAGCGGGGGAAAGACCCAGTACTTC. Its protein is CASTGTSGSGGKTQYF.

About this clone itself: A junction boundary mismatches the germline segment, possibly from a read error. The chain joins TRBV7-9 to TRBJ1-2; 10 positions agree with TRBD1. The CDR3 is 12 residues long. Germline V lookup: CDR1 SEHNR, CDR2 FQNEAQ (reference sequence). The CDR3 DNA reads TGTGCCAGCAGCATCGACAGGGGGCCTCCGTCCTTC. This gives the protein CASSIDRGPPSF.

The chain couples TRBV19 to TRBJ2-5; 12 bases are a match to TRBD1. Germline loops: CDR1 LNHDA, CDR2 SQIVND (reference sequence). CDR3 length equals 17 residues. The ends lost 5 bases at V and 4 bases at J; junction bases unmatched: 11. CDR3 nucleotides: TGTGCCAGTAGTGGCGAGGGACAGGGGGCGCGGAGAGAGACCCAGTACTTC. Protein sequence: CASSGEGQGARRETQYF.

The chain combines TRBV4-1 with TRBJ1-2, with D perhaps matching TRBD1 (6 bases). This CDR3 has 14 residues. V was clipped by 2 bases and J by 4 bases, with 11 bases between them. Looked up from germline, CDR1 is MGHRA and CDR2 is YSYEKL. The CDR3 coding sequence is TGCGCCAGCAGCCAAACAGGGATGGGCTATGGCTACACCTTC. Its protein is CASSQTGMGYGYTF.

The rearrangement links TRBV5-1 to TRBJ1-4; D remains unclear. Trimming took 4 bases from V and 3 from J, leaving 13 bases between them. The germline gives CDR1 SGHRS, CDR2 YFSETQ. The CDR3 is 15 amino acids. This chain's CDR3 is CASSGGVRANEKLFF. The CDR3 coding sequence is TGCGCCAGCAGCGGAGGCGTTCGAGCTAATGAAAAACTGTTTTTT.